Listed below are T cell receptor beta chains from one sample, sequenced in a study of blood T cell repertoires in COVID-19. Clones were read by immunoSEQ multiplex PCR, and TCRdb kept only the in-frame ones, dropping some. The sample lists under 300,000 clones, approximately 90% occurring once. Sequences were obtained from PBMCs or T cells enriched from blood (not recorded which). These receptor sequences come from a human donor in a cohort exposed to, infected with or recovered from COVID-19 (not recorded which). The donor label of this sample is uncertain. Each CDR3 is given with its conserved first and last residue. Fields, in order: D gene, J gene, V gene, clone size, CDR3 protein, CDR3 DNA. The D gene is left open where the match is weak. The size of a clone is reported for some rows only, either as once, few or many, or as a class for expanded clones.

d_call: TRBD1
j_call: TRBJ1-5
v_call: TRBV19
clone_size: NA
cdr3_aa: CASSKGQGNGNQPQHF
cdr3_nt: TGTGCCAGTTCTAAAGGACAGGGGAATGGCAATCAGCCCCAGCATTTT

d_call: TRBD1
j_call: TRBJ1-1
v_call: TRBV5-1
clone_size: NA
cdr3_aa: CASSTTQGSETEAFF
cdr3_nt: TGCGCCAGCAGCACCACACAGGGGTCGGAAACTGAAGCTTTCTTT

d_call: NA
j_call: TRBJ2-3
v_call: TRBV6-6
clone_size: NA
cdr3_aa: CASSPQEGISSTDTQYF
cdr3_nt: TGTGCCAGCAGTCCGCAGGAGGGGATTTCTAGCACAGATACGCAGTATTTT

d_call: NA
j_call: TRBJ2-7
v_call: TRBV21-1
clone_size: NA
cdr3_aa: CASSKPSGPSYEQYF
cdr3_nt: TGTGCCAGCAGCAAGCCTAGCGGGCCTTCCTACGAGCAGTACTTC

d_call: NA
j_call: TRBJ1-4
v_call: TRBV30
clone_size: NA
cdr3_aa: CAWSYLGTNEKLFF
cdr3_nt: TGTGCCTGGAGTTACCTAGGAACTAATGAAAAACTGTTTTTT

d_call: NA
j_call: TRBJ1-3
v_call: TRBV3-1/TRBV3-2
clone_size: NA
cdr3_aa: CASSQDWHSGNTIYF
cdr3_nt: TGTGCCAGCAGCCAAGATTGGCACTCTGGAAACACCATATATTTT

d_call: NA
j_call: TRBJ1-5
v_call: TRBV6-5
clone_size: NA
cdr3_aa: CASILGGNQPQHF
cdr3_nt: TGTGCCAGCATCCTTGGGGGGAATCAGCCCCAGCATTTT

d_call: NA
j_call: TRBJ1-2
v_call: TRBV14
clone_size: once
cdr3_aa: CASSQGRGEYGYTF
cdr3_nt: TGTGCCAGCAGCCAAGGAAGAGGTGAATATGGCTACACCTTC

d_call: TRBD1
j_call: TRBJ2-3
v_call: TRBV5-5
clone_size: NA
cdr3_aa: CASSTGTGTSDTQYF
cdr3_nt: TGTGCCAGCAGCACGGGGACAGGGACATCAGATACGCAGTATTTT

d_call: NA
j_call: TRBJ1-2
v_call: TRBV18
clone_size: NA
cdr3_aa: CASSSSSGPRQGGYTF
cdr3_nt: TGTGCCAGCTCATCCTCCTCCGGGCCCCGGCAGGGCGGCTACACCTTC

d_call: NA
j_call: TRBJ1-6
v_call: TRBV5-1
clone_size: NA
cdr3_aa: CASSFGQKPHYNSPLHF
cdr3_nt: TGCGCCAGCAGCTTTGGACAAAAACCACACTATAATTCACCCCTCCACTTT

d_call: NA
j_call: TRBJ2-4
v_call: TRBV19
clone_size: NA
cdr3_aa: CASSMETGHIQYF
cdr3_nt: TGTGCCAGTAGTATGGAAACAGGGCACATTCAGTACTTC

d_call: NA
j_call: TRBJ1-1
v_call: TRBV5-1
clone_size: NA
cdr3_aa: CASSSGSNTEAFF
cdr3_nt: TGCGCCAGCAGCTCGGGATCGAACACTGAAGCTTTCTTT

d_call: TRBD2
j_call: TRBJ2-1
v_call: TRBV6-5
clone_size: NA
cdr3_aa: CASSYGGGSYNEQFF
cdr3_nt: TGTGCCAGCAGTTACGGCGGGGGCTCCTACAATGAGCAGTTCTTC

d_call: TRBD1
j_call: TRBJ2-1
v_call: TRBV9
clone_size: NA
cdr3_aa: CASSLDRDRGLDEQFF
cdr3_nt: TGTGCCAGCAGCTTGGACCGGGACAGGGGGCTCGATGAGCAGTTCTTC

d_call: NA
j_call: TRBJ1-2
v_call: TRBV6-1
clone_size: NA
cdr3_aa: CASSEAGGDYGYTF
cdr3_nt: TGTGCCAGCAGTGAAGCCGGGGGAGACTATGGCTACACCTTC

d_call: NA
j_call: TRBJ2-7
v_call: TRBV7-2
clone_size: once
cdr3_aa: CASSSSGAGVVSYEQYF
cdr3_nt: TGTGCCAGCAGCTCGTCGGGGGCGGGGGTGGTCTCCTACGAGCAGTACTTC

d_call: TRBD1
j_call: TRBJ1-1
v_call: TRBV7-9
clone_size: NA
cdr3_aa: CASSPTGRTGLNTEAFF
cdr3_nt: TGTGCCAGCAGCCCGACTGGGAGGACAGGGCTGAACACTGAAGCTTTCTTT

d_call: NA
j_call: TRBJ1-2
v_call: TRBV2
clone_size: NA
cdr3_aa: CASSPRDGYTF
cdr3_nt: TGTGCCAGCAGTCCCAGGGATGGCTACACCTTC

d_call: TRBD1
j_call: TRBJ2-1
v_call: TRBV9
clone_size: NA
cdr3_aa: CASSGPTGPENNEQFF
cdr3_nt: TGTGCCAGCAGCGGTCCGACAGGGCCTGAGAACAATGAGCAGTTCTTC

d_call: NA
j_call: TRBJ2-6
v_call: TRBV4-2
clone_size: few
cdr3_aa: CASSQESVSGANVLTF
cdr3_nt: TGTGCCAGCAGCCAAGAGTCCGTCTCTGGGGCCAACGTCCTGACTTTC

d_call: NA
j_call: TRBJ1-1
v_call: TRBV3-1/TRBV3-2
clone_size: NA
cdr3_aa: CASSQVGGAEAFF
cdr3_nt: TGTGCCAGCAGCCAAGTGGGGGGGGCTGAAGCTTTCTTT

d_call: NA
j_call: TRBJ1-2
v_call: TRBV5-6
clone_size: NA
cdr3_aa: CASSPRRIYGYTF
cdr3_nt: TGTGCCAGCAGCCCCCGGAGAATATATGGCTACACCTTC

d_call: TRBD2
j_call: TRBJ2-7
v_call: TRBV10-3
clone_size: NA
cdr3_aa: CAISERAGVNEQYF
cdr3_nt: TGTGCCATCAGTGAGCGAGCGGGGGTAAACGAGCAGTACTTC

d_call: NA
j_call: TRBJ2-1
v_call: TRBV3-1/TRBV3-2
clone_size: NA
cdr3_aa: CASSQDWGPYNEQFF
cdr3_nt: TGTGCCAGCAGCCAAGATTGGGGGCCTTACAATGAGCAGTTCTTC

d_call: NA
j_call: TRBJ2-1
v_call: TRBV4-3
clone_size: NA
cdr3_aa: CASSQGDREVEYEQFF
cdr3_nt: TGCGCCAGCAGCCAAGGTGACAGGGAGGTGGAATATGAGCAGTTCTTC

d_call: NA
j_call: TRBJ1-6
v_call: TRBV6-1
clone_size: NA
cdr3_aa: CASSALRSSYNSPLHF
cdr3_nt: TGTGCCAGCAGTGCCCTACGTAGCTCCTATAATTCACCCCTCCACTTT

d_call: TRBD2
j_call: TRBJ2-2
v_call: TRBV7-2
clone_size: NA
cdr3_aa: CASSLVRRGGPGELFF
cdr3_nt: TGTGCCAGCAGCTTAGTAAGGCGGGGGGGCCCCGGGGAGCTGTTTTTT

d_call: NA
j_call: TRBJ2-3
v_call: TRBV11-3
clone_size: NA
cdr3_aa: CASSSPWDFMGTDTQYF
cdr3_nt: TGTGCCAGCAGCTCACCTTGGGACTTCATGGGGACAGATACGCAGTATTTT

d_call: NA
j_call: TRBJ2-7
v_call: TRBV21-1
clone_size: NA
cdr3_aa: CASSKEAGGEQYF
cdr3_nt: TGTGCCAGCAGCAAAGAGGCGGGTGGGGAGCAGTACTTC

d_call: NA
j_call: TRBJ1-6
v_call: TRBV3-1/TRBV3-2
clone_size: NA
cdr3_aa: CASSQGYPGSFGDSPLHF
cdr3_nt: TGTGCCAGCAGCCAAGGGTACCCCGGGAGCTTCGGGGATTCACCCCTCCACTTT

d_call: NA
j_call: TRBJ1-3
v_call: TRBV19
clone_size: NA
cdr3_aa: CASKTVGTIYF
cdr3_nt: TGTGCCAGTAAAACGGTCGGCACCATATATTTT

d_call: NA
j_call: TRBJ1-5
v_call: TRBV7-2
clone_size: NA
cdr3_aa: CASSSQGISNQPQHF
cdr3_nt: TGTGCCAGCAGCTCCCAGGGGATTAGCAATCAGCCCCAGCATTTT

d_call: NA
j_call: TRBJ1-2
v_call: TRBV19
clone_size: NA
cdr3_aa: CASSNPTTVQRYYGYTF
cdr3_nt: TGTGCCAGTAGTAACCCTACGACAGTCCAGAGATATTATGGCTACACCTTC

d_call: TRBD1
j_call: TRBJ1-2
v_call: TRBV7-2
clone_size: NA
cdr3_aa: CASSLDWQGGGYTF
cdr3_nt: TGTGCCAGCAGCTTAGACTGGCAGGGGGGCGGCTACACCTTC

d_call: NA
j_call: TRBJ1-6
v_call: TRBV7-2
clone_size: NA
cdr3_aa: CASSSLTGYNSPLHF
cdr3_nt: TGTGCCAGCAGCTCCTTGACGGGCTATAATTCACCCCTCCACTTT

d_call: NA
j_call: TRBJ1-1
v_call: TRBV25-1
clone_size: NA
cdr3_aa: CASSESGWGDTEAFF
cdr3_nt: TGTGCCAGCAGTGAATCAGGGTGGGGGGACACTGAAGCTTTCTTT

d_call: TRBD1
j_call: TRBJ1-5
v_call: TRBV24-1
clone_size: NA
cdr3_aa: CATSGTTGDQPQHF
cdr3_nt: TGTGCCACCAGTGGGACGACAGGGGATCAGCCCCAGCATTTT

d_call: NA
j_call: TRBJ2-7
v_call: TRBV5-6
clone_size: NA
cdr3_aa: CASSRDTTYEQYF
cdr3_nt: TGTGCCAGCAGCCGAGACACAACCTACGAGCAGTACTTC